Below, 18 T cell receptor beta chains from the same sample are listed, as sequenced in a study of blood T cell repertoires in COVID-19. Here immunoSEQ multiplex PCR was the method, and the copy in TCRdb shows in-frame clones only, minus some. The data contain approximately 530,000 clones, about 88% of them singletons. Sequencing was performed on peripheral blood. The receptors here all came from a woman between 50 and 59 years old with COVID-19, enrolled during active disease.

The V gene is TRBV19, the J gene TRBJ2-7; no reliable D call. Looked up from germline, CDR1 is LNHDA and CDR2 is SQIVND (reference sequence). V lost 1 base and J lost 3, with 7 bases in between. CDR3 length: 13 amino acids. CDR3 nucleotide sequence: TGTGCCAGTAGTATAGCACTGAGCTACGAGCAGTACTTC. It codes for CASSIALSYEQYF.

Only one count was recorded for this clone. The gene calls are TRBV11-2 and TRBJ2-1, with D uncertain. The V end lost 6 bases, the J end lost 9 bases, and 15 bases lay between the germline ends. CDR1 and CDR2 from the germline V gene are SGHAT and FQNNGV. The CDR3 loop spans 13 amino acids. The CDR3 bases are TGTGCCAGCAGTTCCTTCCGGGTAGGTGAGCAGTTCTTC. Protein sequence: CASSSFRVGEQFF.

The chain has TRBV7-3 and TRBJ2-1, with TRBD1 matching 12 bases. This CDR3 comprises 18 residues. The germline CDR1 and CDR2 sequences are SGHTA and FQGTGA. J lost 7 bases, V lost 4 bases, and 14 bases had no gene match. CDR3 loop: CASSSLGPGQGAGNEQFF. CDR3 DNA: TGTGCCAGCAGCTCGCTCGGGCCGGGACAGGGGGCAGGGAATGAGCAGTTCTTC.

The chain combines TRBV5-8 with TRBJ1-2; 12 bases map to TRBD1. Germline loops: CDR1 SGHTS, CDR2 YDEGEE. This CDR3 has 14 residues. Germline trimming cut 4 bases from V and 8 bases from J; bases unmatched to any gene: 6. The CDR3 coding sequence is TGTGCCAGCAGCCCGGGACAGGGGGCTGGGGGCTACACCTTC. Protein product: CASSPGQGAGGYTF.

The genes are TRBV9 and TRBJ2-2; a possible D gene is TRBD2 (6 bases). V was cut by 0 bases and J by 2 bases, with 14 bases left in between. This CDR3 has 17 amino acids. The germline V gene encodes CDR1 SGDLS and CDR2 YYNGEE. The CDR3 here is CASSVATGLSNTGELFF. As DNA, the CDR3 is TGTGCCAGCAGCGTAGCTACGGGACTTAGTAACACCGGGGAGCTGTTTTTT.

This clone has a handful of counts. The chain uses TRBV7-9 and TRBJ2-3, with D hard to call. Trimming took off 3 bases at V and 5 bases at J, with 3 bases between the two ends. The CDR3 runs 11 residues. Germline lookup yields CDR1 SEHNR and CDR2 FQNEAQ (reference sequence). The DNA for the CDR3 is TGTGCCAGCAGCTTCGTAGATACGCAGTATTTT. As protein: CASSFVDTQYF.

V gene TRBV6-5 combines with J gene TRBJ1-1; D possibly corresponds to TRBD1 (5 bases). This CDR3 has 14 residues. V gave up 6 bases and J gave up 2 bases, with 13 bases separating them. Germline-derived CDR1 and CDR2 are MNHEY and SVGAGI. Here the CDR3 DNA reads TGTGCCAGCAGGAAAGGACATTTCAACACTGAAGCTTTCTTT. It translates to CASRKGHFNTEAFF.

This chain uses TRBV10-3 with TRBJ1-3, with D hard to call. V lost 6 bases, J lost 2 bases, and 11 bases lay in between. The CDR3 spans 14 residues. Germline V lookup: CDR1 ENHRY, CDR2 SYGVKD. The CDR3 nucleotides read TGTGCCATCAGGGGAGTTGAAACTGGAAACACCATATATTTT. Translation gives CAIRGVETGNTIYF.

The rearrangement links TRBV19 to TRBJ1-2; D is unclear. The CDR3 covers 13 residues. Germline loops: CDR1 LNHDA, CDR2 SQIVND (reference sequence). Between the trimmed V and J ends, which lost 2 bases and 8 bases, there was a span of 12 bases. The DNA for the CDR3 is TGTGCCAGTAGTATACAGACCGGGGAAGGCTACACCTTC. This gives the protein CASSIQTGEGYTF.

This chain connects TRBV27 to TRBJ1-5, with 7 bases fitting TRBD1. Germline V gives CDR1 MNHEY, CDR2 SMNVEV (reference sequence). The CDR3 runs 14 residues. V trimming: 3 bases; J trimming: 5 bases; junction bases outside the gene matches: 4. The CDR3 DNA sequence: TGTGCCAGCAGTTTCAGGGGGGATTATCAGCCCCAGCATTTT. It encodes CASSFRGDYQPQHF.

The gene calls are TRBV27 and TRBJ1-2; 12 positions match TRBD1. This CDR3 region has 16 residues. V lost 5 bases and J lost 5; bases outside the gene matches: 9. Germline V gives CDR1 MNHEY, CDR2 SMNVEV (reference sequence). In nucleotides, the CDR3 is TGTGCCAGCAGTCCTGCTGGGACAGGGGGCCGATATGGCTACACCTTC. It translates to CASSPAGTGGRYGYTF.

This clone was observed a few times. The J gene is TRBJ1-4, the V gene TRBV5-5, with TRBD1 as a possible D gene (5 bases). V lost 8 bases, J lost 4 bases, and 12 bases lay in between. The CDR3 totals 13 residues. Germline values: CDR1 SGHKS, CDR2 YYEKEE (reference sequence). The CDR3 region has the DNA TGTGCCAGTACGACAGAGGTTAATGAAAAACTGTTTTTT. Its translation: CASTTEVNEKLFF.

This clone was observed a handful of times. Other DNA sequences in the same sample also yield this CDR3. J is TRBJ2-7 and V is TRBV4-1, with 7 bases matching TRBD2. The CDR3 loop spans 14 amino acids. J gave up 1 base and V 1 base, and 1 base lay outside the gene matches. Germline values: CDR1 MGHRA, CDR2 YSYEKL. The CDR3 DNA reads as TGCGCCAGCAGCCAAGGGGAGGGTTCCTACGAGCAGTACTTC. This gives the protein CASSQGEGSYEQYF.

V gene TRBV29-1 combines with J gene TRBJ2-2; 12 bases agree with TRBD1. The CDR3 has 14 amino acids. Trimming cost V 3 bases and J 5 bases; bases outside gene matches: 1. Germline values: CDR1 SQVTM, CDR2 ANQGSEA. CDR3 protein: CSVEGQGATGELFF. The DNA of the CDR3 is TGCAGCGTTGAGGGACAGGGGGCGACCGGGGAGCTGTTTTTT.

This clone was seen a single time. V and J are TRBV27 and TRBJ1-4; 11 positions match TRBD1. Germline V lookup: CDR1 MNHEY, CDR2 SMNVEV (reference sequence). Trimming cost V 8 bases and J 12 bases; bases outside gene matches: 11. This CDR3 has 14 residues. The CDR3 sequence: CASGGQGVFEELFF. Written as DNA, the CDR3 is TGTGCCAGCGGGGGACAGGGGGTTTTTGAGGAACTGTTTTTT.

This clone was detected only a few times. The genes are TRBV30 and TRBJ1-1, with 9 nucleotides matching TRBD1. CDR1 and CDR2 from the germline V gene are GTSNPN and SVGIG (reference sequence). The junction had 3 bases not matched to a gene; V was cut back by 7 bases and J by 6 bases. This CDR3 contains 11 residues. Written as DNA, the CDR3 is TGTGCCTTGTGGACAGGGGCTGAAGCTTTCTTT. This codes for CALWTGAEAFF.

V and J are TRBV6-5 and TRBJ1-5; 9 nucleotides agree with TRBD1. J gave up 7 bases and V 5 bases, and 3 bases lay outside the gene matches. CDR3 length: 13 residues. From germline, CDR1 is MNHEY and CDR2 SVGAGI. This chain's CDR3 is CASSNRGPQPQHF. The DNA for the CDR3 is TGTGCCAGCAGTAACAGGGGGCCCCAGCCCCAGCATTTT.

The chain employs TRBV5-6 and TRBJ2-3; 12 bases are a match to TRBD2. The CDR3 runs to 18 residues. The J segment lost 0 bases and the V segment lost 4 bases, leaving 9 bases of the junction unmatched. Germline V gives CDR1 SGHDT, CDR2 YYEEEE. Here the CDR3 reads CASSGLLAGGQSTDTQYF. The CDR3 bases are TGTGCCAGCAGCGGGCTACTAGCGGGGGGCCAGAGCACAGATACGCAGTATTTT. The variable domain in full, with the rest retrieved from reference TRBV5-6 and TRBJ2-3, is DAGVTQSPTHLIKTRGQQVTLRCSPKSGHDTVSWYQQALGQGPQFIFQYYEEEERQRGNFPDRFSGHQFPNYSSELNVNALLLGDSALYLCASSGLLAGGQSTDTQYFGPGTRLTVL.